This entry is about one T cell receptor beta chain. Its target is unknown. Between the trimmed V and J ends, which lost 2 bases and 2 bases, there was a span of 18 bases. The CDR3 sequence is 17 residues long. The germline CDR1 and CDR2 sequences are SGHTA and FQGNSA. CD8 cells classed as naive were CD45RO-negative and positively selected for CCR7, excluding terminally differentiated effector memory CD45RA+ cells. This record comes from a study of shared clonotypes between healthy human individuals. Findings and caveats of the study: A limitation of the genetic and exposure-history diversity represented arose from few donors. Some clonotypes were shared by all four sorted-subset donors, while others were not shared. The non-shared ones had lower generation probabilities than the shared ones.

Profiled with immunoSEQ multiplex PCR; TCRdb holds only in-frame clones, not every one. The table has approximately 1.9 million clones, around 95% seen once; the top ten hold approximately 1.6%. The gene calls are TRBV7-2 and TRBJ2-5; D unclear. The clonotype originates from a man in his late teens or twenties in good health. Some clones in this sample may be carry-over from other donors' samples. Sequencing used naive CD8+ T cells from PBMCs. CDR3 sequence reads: CASSLLLSLPGQETQYF. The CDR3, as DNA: TGTGCCAGCAGCTTACTCCTTAGCCTCCCCGGTCAAGAGACCCAGTACTTC. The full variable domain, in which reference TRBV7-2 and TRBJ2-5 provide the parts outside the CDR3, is GAGVSQSPSNKVTEKGKDVELRCDPISGHTALYWYRQSLGQGLEFLIYFQGNSAPDKSGLPSDRFSAERTGGSVSTLTIQRTQQEDSAVYLCASSLLLSLPGQETQYFGPGTRLLVL.